The 30 T cell receptor beta chains below were found in one sample sequenced in a study of blood T cells in healthy people across ages. A second PCR, run for roughly 7 to 12 cycles, used a sample-barcoded 5' primer plus a J-beta primer mix. TCRdb re-called the 5' RACE reads with MiXCR, one entry per CDR3 protein. This sample has about 570,000 distinct CDR3 sequences; 25% to 30% occur once, and the top ten carry approximately 17%. Sequenced material: blood. Source of these receptors: a woman between 65 and 79 years old in good health.

The chain uses TRBV12-3 or TRBV12-4 and TRBJ2-5; D not certain. The V gene lost 7 bases and the J gene lost 5 bases, with 11 bases spanning the gap. The CDR3 runs to 12 residues. CDR3 in amino acids: CASTSLGETQYF. CDR3 nucleotide sequence: TGTGCCAGCACCTCCCTTGGGGAGACCCAGTACTTC.

This clonotype was counted only a few times. No conserved phenylalanine or tryptophan ends this CDR3, so it is likely a read error. V and J are TRBV11-1 and TRBJ2-5; TRBD2 is a possible D gene (5 bases). V dropped 5 bases and J dropped 10 bases, with 14 bases sitting between them. Germline V CDR1 and CDR2: SGHAT, FQDESV (reference sequence). CDR3 length: 12 residues. The CDR3 reads CASSPEGVDQYL. CDR3 bases: TGTGCCAGCAGCCCTGAGGGCGTGGACCAGTACCTC.

This clonotype has only a few counts. The J gene is TRBJ2-2, the V gene TRBV6-5, with TRBD2 matching 7 bases. The CDR3 length is 17 residues. Germline trimming cut 0 bases from V and 0 bases from J; bases unmatched to any gene: 4. Germline V gene sequence: CDR1 MNHEY, CDR2 SVGAGI. CDR3: CASSYSAGRSNTGELFF. CDR3 DNA: TGTGCCAGCAGTTACTCAGCGGGGCGGTCGAACACCGGGGAGCTGTTTTTT.

The chain is built from TRBV4-3 and TRBJ2-3; 11 nucleotides align to TRBD2. The CDR3 is made up of 19 amino acids. Germline lookup yields CDR1 LGHNA and CDR2 YSLEER. Trimming cost V 4 bases and J 1 base; bases outside gene matches: 13. The CDR3 region is CASSPGSALAGGRTDTQYF. CDR3 coding DNA: TGCGCCAGCAGCCCGGGTTCGGCCTTAGCGGGGGGGCGCACAGATACGCAGTATTTT.

This chain uses TRBV6-5 with TRBJ1-4, with TRBD1 as a possible D gene (6 bases). The CDR3 loop spans 13 amino acids. Looked up from germline, CDR1 is MNHEY and CDR2 is SVGAGI. V was shortened by 8 bases and J by 4 bases, with 11 bases between the two germline ends. CDR3 region: CASQGHNNEKLFF. CDR3 DNA sequence: TGTGCCAGCCAGGGGCATAATAATGAAAAACTGTTTTTT.

This chain links TRBV12-3 or TRBV12-4 with TRBJ1-1; a weak D match, TRBD1 (5 bases). This CDR3 comprises 14 residues. The V and J ends lost 7 bases and 4 bases respectively, with 16 bases between them. The CDR3 DNA follows: TGTGCCAGCACCCTTGGGGGGTCTGTCACTGAAGCTTTCTTT. This encodes CASTLGGSVTEAFF.

This clonotype was seen repeatedly, ten times or more. The chain uses TRBV3-1 and TRBJ2-5; a possible D gene is TRBD1 (7 bases). The V end lost 1 base, the J end lost 5 bases, and 17 bases lay between the germline ends. The CDR3 extends over 16 amino acids. CDR1 and CDR2 from the germline V gene are LGHDT and YNNKEL (reference sequence). The CDR3 DNA sequence: TGTGCCAGCAGCCAAGGGGCGGGACAGCCTGGTGAGACCCAGTACTTC. It is translated as CASSQGAGQPGETQYF.

This clonotype was detected a few times. The V call is TRBV6-5, the J call TRBJ2-4; D call uncertain. V lost 0 bases and J lost 7, with 19 bases in between. Per the germline V gene, CDR1 is MNHEY and CDR2 is SVGAGI. The CDR3 extends over 17 amino acids. The CDR3 protein is CASSYSFSGTDQNIQYF. CDR3 in DNA: TGTGCCAGCAGTTACTCGTTTTCGGGCACCGACCAGAACATTCAGTACTTC.

The gene calls are TRBV7-2 and TRBJ2-1; D unclear. Trimming pared 5 bases from V and 7 bases from J, leaving 9 bases between. This CDR3 region has 12 residues. The germline V gene encodes CDR1 SGHTA and CDR2 FQGNSA. DNA for the CDR3: TGTGCCAGCAGCGTAGGGCATAATGAGCAGTTCTTC. It translates to CASSVGHNEQFF.

This clonotype was detected a few times. The rearrangement joins TRBV7-2 to TRBJ2-7; 9 bases align to TRBD2. The V and J ends lost 1 base and 2 bases, in that order; junction bases with no gene match: 6. This CDR3 has 16 amino acids. The germline CDR1 and CDR2 sequences are SGHTA and FQGNSA. Here the CDR3 DNA reads TGTGCCAGCAGCTTAGTAGCGGGGGAGTCCCCCTACGAGCAGTACTTC. Translated, it gives CASSLVAGESPYEQYF.

The V and J genes are TRBV7-9 and TRBJ1-2; D ambiguous. V lost 7 bases and J 6 bases, leaving 18 bases between the germline ends. Germline V lookup: CDR1 SEHNR, CDR2 FQNEAQ (reference sequence). This CDR3 is 14 amino acids long. The CDR3 protein is CASTTHPGSHGYTF. The DNA of the CDR3 is TGTGCCAGCACCACCCACCCGGGGTCCCATGGCTACACCTTC.

V gene TRBV9 combines with J gene TRBJ2-5; the match to TRBD2 covers 11 bases. Germline CDR1 and CDR2: SGDLS and YYNGEE. With V trimmed by 0 bases and J by 1 base, 8 bases remained unmatched. This CDR3 has 18 residues. The CDR3 DNA sequence: TGTGCCAGCAGCGTAGGTCGGCTAGCGGGGGGCCTCCAAGAGACCCAGTACTTC. Its protein product is CASSVGRLAGGLQETQYF.

This chain uses TRBV7-2 with TRBJ1-4; 9 nucleotides line up with TRBD1. Trimming removed 5 bases from V and 9 bases from J; junction bases left unmatched: 7. Germline values: CDR1 SGHTA, CDR2 FQGNSA. This CDR3 comprises 14 residues. CDR3 coding DNA: TGTGCCAGCAGCGTCGGGACAGGGATTAAAAAACTGTTTTTT. Protein: CASSVGTGIKKLFF.

The rearrangement links TRBV11-2 to TRBJ2-5; no firm D call. This CDR3 spans 13 amino acids. Trimming removed 7 bases from V and 7 bases from J, with 16 bases in between. Germline V lookup: CDR1 SGHAT, CDR2 FQNNGV. This chain's CDR3 is CASIVDTAGTQYF. In nucleotides, the CDR3 is TGTGCCAGCATCGTTGACACCGCAGGGACCCAGTACTTC.

This chain uses TRBV29-1 with TRBJ1-4, with D possibly being TRBD1 (5 bases). This CDR3 is built from 12 residues. Germline V lookup: CDR1 SQVTM, CDR2 ANQGSEA. The V end lost 6 bases, the J end lost 6 bases, and 11 bases lay between the germline ends. The CDR3 is CSVRDGDEKLFF. CDR3 in DNA: TGCAGCGTCCGGGACGGCGATGAAAAACTGTTTTTT. The full variable domain, its missing parts supplied by reference TRBV29-1 and TRBJ1-4, is SAVISQKPSRDICQRGTSLTIQCQVDSQVTMMFWYRQQPGQSLTLIATANQGSEATYESGFVIDKFPISRPNLTFSTLTVSNMSPEDSSIYLCSVRDGDEKLFFGSGTQLSVL.

This clonotype appeared a few times. The chain uses TRBV7-9 and TRBJ1-1; D gene unclear. This CDR3 has 13 amino acids. Trimming removed 3 bases at V and 1 base at J, with 6 bases between. Germline CDR1 SEHNR, CDR2 FQNEAQ (reference sequence). CDR3 nucleotides: TGTGCCAGCAGCTTCGCGCCGAACACTGAAGCTTTCTTT. This sequence encodes CASSFAPNTEAFF.

The chain couples TRBV20-1 to TRBJ1-4; D gene unclear. Trimming took off 2 bases at V and 4 bases at J, with 17 bases between the two ends. This CDR3 has 16 residues. Per germline, CDR1 DFQATT and CDR2 SNEGSKA (reference sequence). The CDR3 region is CSARLPGRLFNEKLFF. Written as DNA, the CDR3 is TGCAGTGCTAGACTTCCGGGCAGACTTTTTAATGAAAAACTGTTTTTT.

The rearrangement links TRBV15 to TRBJ2-3; TRBD2 agrees at 10 bases. J lost 5 bases, V lost 0 bases, and 11 bases had no gene match. From germline, CDR1 is LNHNV and CDR2 YYDKDF (reference sequence). This CDR3 is built from 18 residues. CDR3 region: CATSRDRGSGGARDTQYF. The CDR3 bases are TGTGCCACCAGCAGAGATCGAGGGAGCGGGGGGGCTAGAGATACGCAGTATTTT. Complete variable domain (other parts from reference TRBV15 and TRBJ2-3): DAMVIQNPRYQVTQFGKPVTLSCSQTLNHNVMYWYQQKSSQAPKLLFHYYDKDFNNEADTPDNFQSRRPNTSFCFLDIRSPGLGDTAMYLCATSRDRGSGGARDTQYFGPGTRLTVL.

The chain couples TRBV30 to TRBJ1-1; D call uncertain. CDR1 GTSNPN and CDR2 SVGIG come from the germline V gene (reference sequence). Deletions cut 3 bases from V and 4 bases from J, with 12 bases between. The CDR3 has 13 residues. The DNA of the CDR3 is TGTGCCTGGAGAGCCGAAGTGATCACTGAAGCTTTCTTT. Amino acid sequence: CAWRAEVITEAFF.

This clonotype has only a few counts. V usage is TRBV5-1 and J usage is TRBJ2-5; 9 nucleotides agree with TRBD1. This CDR3 region has 15 residues. With V trimmed by 4 bases and J by 4 bases, 8 bases remained unmatched. The germline CDR1 and CDR2 sequences are SGHRS and YFSETQ. The CDR3 loop is CASSPGQGGGETQYF. CDR3 in DNA: TGCGCCAGCAGCCCGGGACAGGGTGGGGGAGAGACCCAGTACTTC.

The table lists this clonotype with a few counts. V is TRBV9 and J is TRBJ2-1; D may match TRBD1 or TRBD2 (5 bases each). Germline lookup yields CDR1 SGDLS and CDR2 YYNGEE. The CDR3 runs 14 residues. V lost 4 bases, J lost 9 bases, and 17 bases lay in between. The DNA of the CDR3 is TGTGCCAGCAGCTCACGGAGCCGTGGGGGTGAGCAGTTCTTC. It is translated as CASSSRSRGGEQFF. The complete variable domain, with remaining parts taken from reference TRBV9 and TRBJ2-1, reads DSGVTQTPKHLITATGQRVTLRCSPRSGDLSVYWYQQSLDQGLQFLIQYYNGEERAKGNILERFSAQQFPDLHSELNLSSLELGDSALYFCASSSRSRGGEQFFGPGTRLTVL.

The genes are TRBV28 and TRBJ1-1, with no clear D. The CDR3 contains 11 residues. Germline CDR1 reads MDHEN; CDR2 reads SYDVKM. V was cut by 10 bases and J by 6 bases, with 12 bases left in between. The CDR3 region has the DNA TGTGCCACCGAGCGGGATGCTGAAGCTTTCTTT. It codes for CATERDAEAFF.

The V and J genes are TRBV7-3 and TRBJ2-2; 10 bases align to TRBD2. V shed 5 bases, J shed 1 base, and the junction held 7 bases outside the gene matches. This CDR3 region has 17 residues. The germline V gene has CDR1 SGHTA and CDR2 FQGTGA. The chain's CDR3 is CASSGPRTSGNTGELFF. The CDR3 DNA reads TGTGCCAGCAGCGGACCCAGGACTAGCGGGAACACCGGGGAGCTGTTTTTT.

J is TRBJ1-1 and V is TRBV29-1; D unresolved. Per the germline V gene, CDR1 is SQVTM and CDR2 is ANQGSEA. V gave up 4 bases and J gave up 5 bases, with 11 bases separating them. The CDR3 length is 12 residues. The CDR3 protein is CSVARVGTEAFF. The DNA for the CDR3 is TGCAGCGTTGCTCGTGTGGGTACTGAAGCTTTCTTT.

The J gene is TRBJ2-5, the V gene TRBV25-1; D may be TRBD2 (5 bases). Germline CDR1 is MGHDK and CDR2 is SYGVNS. This CDR3 has 17 amino acids. Trimming removed 3 bases from V and 1 base from J, with 18 bases in between. In DNA form, the CDR3 reads TGTGCCAGCAGTGAGGGGAGTGTTAGTGCCGTCCAAGAGACCCAGTACTTC. Translating it yields CASSEGSVSAVQETQYF.

This clonotype appeared a few times. This chain joins TRBV5-1 and TRBJ1-3, with D perhaps matching TRBD1 (5 bases). V shed 4 bases and J shed 0 bases, with 20 bases lying between them. Looked up from germline, CDR1 is SGHRS and CDR2 is YFSETQ. This CDR3 spans 18 amino acids. Here the CDR3 DNA reads TGCGCCAGCAGCCAACCACCGGGGCCTTGGGACTCTGGAAACACCATATATTTT. It translates to CASSQPPGPWDSGNTIYF. The full variable domain, rest sourced from reference TRBV5-1 and TRBJ1-3, is KAGVTQTPRYLIKTRGQQVTLSCSPISGHRSVSWYQQTPGQGLQFLFEYFSETQRNKGNFPGRFSGRQFSNSRSEMNVSTLELGDSALYLCASSQPPGPWDSGNTIYFGEGSWLTVV.

This clonotype was observed a single time. The chain joins TRBV10-3 to TRBJ1-3; 7 bases fit TRBD1. The CDR3 runs to 15 residues. V lost 4 bases to trimming and J lost 3 bases; unmatched junction nucleotides: 6. CDR1 is ENHRY and CDR2 is SYGVKD in the germline V gene. The CDR3 reads CAISAGQVVGNTIYF. CDR3 DNA: TGTGCCATCAGTGCTGGACAGGTCGTTGGAAACACCATATATTTT.

The table lists this clonotype with a few counts. The rearrangement uses TRBV5-1 and TRBJ2-1; D unresolved. The CDR3 is 13 amino acids. V lost 0 bases and J lost 8, with 9 bases in between. The germline gives CDR1 SGHRS, CDR2 YFSETQ. The CDR3 region has the DNA TGCGCCAGCAGCTTGGTTTCGGAACATGAGCAGTTCTTC. The encoded protein is CASSLVSEHEQFF.

The J gene is TRBJ1-2, the V gene TRBV5-1, with 7 bases lining up with TRBD1. CDR1 SGHRS and CDR2 YFSETQ come from the germline V gene. The CDR3 length is 15 residues. Trimming took 4 bases from V and 6 from J; bases not matched to a gene: 12. CDR3 amino acids: CASSPSTGTRDGYTF. The DNA for the CDR3 is TGCGCCAGCAGCCCCTCGACAGGGACGAGGGATGGCTACACCTTC.

This clonotype was seen only a few times. J is TRBJ1-2 and V is TRBV12-3 or TRBV12-4; perhaps TRBD1 as D (5 bases). The CDR3 consists of 16 residues. The ends were cut back, 7 bases at V and 2 bases at J, with 20 bases in the middle. The CDR3, as DNA: TGTGCCAGCAAGAAAATGGGGGGGACGACCAACTATGGCTACACCTTC. It translates to CASKKMGGTTNYGYTF.